Each of the 30 T cell receptor beta chains below was sequenced from the same sample in a study of blood T cell repertoires in COVID-19. Only in-frame clones appear in the TCRdb table, and some are missing; sequencing was by immunoSEQ multiplex PCR. The data show about 170,000 clones, about four fifths seen once. The sequenced sample was peripheral blood. The receptors come from a man in his 70s with active or convalescent COVID-19.

The chain uses TRBV3-1 (or the pseudogene TRBV3-2) and TRBJ1-2; D not resolved. The CDR3 contains 15 residues. Germline V CDR1 and CDR2: LGHDT, YNNKEL (reference sequence). Trimming took off 0 bases at V and 5 bases at J, with 13 bases between the two ends. The CDR3 loop reads CASSQDRRQVYGYTF. The CDR3, as DNA: TGTGCCAGCAGCCAAGATCGAAGGCAGGTTTATGGCTACACCTTC.

The chain couples TRBV27 to TRBJ1-1; D is unclear. Trimming pared 3 bases from V and 5 bases from J, leaving 13 bases between. Germline CDR1 and CDR2: MNHEY and SMNVEV (reference sequence). CDR3 length: 14 amino acids. CDR3 protein: CASSFLMRATEAFF. The CDR3 DNA follows: TGTGCCAGCAGTTTTTTGATGCGGGCTACTGAAGCTTTCTTT.

The chain links TRBV15 to TRBJ1-4, with TRBD1 as a possible D gene (5 bases). The V gene lost 4 bases and the J gene lost 10 bases, with 22 bases spanning the gap. This CDR3 spans 16 amino acids. Per the germline V gene, CDR1 is LNHNV and CDR2 is YYDKDF (reference sequence). CDR3 residues: CATSMTRALTGGKLFF. CDR3 coding DNA: TGTGCCACCAGCATGACCCGGGCCCTCACGGGGGGAAAACTGTTTTTT. Full variable domain (outside the CDR3, taken from reference TRBV15 and TRBJ1-4): DAMVIQNPRYQVTQFGKPVTLSCSQTLNHNVMYWYQQKSSQAPKLLFHYYDKDFNNEADTPDNFQSRRPNTSFCFLDIRSPGLGDTAMYLCATSMTRALTGGKLFFGSGTQLSVL.

The genes are TRBV2 and TRBJ1-2; D might be TRBD1 (5 bases). V gave up 2 bases and J gave up 7 bases, with 11 bases separating them. This CDR3 region has 13 residues. Germline V gives CDR1 SNHLY, CDR2 FYNNEI. CDR3 loop: CASSEMGPGGYTF. The CDR3 nucleotides are TGTGCCAGCAGTGAAATGGGGCCGGGTGGCTACACCTTC.

The rearrangement joins TRBV24-1 to TRBJ2-7; a weak D match, TRBD2 (6 bases). Trimming shortened V by 9 bases and J by 8 bases, and 16 bases separated the two germline ends. This CDR3 contains 12 residues. Germline values: CDR1 KGHDR, CDR2 SFDVKD. In DNA, the CDR3 is TGTGCCACCTCCGGCGGTGGAGGGAAGCAGTACTTC. Protein sequence: CATSGGGGKQYF.

This clone was picked up one time. V is TRBV7-9 and J is TRBJ2-2, with D tentatively TRBD2 (7 bases). The CDR3 consists of 17 residues. V shed 5 bases and J shed 6 bases, with 22 bases lying between them. Germline loops: CDR1 SEHNR, CDR2 FQNEAQ (reference sequence). The CDR3 sequence is CASSRVPGGRRSGELFF. The CDR3 DNA sequence: TGTGCCAGCAGCAGAGTCCCGGGGGGCAGAAGGTCCGGGGAGCTGTTTTTT.

The rearrangement joins TRBV28 to TRBJ2-3; 12 nucleotides agree with TRBD1. V lost 10 bases to trimming and J lost 4 bases; unmatched junction nucleotides: 6. Germline V CDR1 and CDR2: MDHEN, SYDVKM. There are 14 residues in the CDR3. CDR3 sequence (DNA): TGTGCCATTGGGGGACAGGGGGCATCAGATACGCAGTATTTT. Translation gives CAIGGQGASDTQYF. The full variable domain, completed using reference TRBV28 and TRBJ2-3, is DVKVTQSSRYLVKRTGEKVFLECVQDMDHENMFWYRQDPGLGLRLIYFSYDVKMKEKGDIPEGYSVSREKKERFSLILESASTNQTSMYLCAIGGQGASDTQYFGPGTRLTVL.

This chain connects TRBV27 to TRBJ2-2; D may be TRBD1 (6 bases). There are 13 residues in the CDR3. Germline V gene lookup returns CDR1 MNHEY and CDR2 SMNVEV (reference sequence). V was pared by 3 bases and J by 8 bases, with 10 bases between. The CDR3: CASSFDRRGELFF. The DNA for the CDR3 is TGTGCCAGCAGTTTCGACAGGAGGGGGGAGCTGTTTTTT.

A few counts support this clone. The chain links TRBV7-2 to TRBJ1-2; D perhaps matches TRBD1 (6 bases). The CDR3 totals 13 residues. Germline CDR1 SGHTA, CDR2 FQGNSA. Trimming took 5 bases from V and 5 from J, leaving 12 bases between them. The CDR3 loop is CASSPVGAYGYTF. DNA of the CDR3: TGTGCCAGCAGCCCGGTGGGGGCGTATGGCTACACCTTC.

The chain is built from TRBV11-3 and TRBJ2-2, with TRBD2 matching over 7 bases. The V gene end was trimmed by 5 bases and the J gene end by 0 bases; junction bases not matched to a gene: 3. Germline V gene lookup returns CDR1 SGHNT and CDR2 YENEEA. This CDR3 has 15 amino acids. The CDR3, as DNA: TGTGCCAGCAGCCCCGGACTAGCGAACACCGGGGAGCTGTTTTTT. It is translated as CASSPGLANTGELFF.

The J gene is TRBJ2-5, the V gene TRBV18, with TRBD2 identical over 12 bases. Unmatched junction bases numbered 5, after V lost 2 bases and J lost 4 bases. This CDR3 is built from 16 residues. Germline CDR1 KGHSH, CDR2 LQKENI. CDR3 amino acids: CASSPRTSGTRETQYF. The DNA for the CDR3 is TGTGCCAGCTCACCAAGGACTAGCGGGACGCGAGAGACCCAGTACTTC.

The rearrangement uses TRBV29-1 and TRBJ1-5, with 10 bases lining up with TRBD1. The CDR3 contains 13 residues. V gave up 6 bases and J gave up 7 bases; unmatched junction bases: 6. Germline CDR1 and CDR2: SQVTM and ANQGSEA. In DNA form, the CDR3 reads TGCAGCGTCGGGACAGGGGCTCTCCAGCCCCAGCATTTT. Translating it yields CSVGTGALQPQHF.

J is TRBJ1-5 and V is TRBV3-1 (or the pseudogene TRBV3-2); D is possibly TRBD1 (6 bases). The length of the CDR3 is 14 residues. Germline lookup yields CDR1 LGHDT and CDR2 YNNKEL (reference sequence). V was pared by 1 base and J by 7 bases, with 11 bases between. CDR3 residues: CASSQGTVRQPQHF. As DNA, the CDR3 is TGTGCCAGCAGCCAAGGGACAGTTAGGCAGCCCCAGCATTTT.

The chain uses TRBV4-1 and TRBJ2-3; 8 bases agree with TRBD2. The CDR3 runs 15 residues. Germline loops: CDR1 MGHRA, CDR2 YSYEKL. The V gene end was trimmed by 5 bases and the J gene end by 1 base; junction bases not matched to a gene: 5. Written as DNA, the CDR3 is TGCGCCAGCAGCACCCGGGAGGGGGGCACAGATACGCAGTATTTT. This gives the protein CASSTREGGTDTQYF.

The gene calls are TRBV15 and TRBJ1-1, with D possibly TRBD1 on 6 matching bases. V was trimmed by 0 bases and J by 2 bases, leaving 10 bases between them. Germline V gives CDR1 LNHNV, CDR2 YYDKDF (reference sequence). The CDR3 has 15 amino acids. CDR3 residues: CATSREVGGNTEAFF. For the CDR3, the DNA is TGTGCCACCAGCAGAGAAGTTGGGGGCAACACTGAAGCTTTCTTT.

The chain employs TRBV9 and TRBJ2-1; 7 bases are a match to TRBD1. This CDR3 is 16 amino acids long. Germline trimming cut 0 bases from V and 2 bases from J; bases unmatched to any gene: 5. CDR1 SGDLS and CDR2 YYNGEE come from the germline V gene. CDR3 residues: CASSVARDSPYNEQFF. In nucleotides, the CDR3 is TGTGCCAGCAGCGTAGCGAGGGACAGCCCCTACAATGAGCAGTTCTTC.

Here the CDR3 reads CASSGSLAGGGYEQYF. Here the CDR3 DNA reads TGTGCCAGCAGTGGATCACTAGCGGGAGGGGGGTACGAGCAGTACTTC. The rearrangement links TRBV2 to TRBJ2-7, with 13 bases aligning to TRBD2. The trim removed 4 bases at V and 4 bases at J, leaving 7 bases unmatched. The CDR3 is 16 residues long. Per the germline V gene, CDR1 is SNHLY and CDR2 is FYNNEI. Full variable domain (remainder filled in from reference TRBV2 and TRBJ2-7): EPEVTQTPSHQVTQMGQEVILRCVPISNHLYFYWYRQILGQKVEFLVSFYNNEISEKSEIFDDQFSVERPDGSNFTLKIRSTKLEDSAMYFCASSGSLAGGGYEQYFGPGTRLTVT.

This chain connects TRBV11-2 to TRBJ2-7; the match to TRBD1 covers 7 bases. Trimming at V came to 3 bases and at J to 0 bases, leaving 11 bases not matched to a gene. CDR1 is SGHAT, CDR2 FQNNGV, per germline. The CDR3 runs 17 residues. The CDR3 nucleotides are TGTGCCAGCAGCTTCCCCCAACAGGGGCCCCACTCCTACGAGCAGTACTTC. It translates to CASSFPQQGPHSYEQYF.

This clone was detected only once. The chain uses TRBV21-1 and TRBJ1-2; TRBD1 is taken as the D call from the table, unchecked against the DNA. TRBV21-1 is described as a pseudogene. CDR3 length equals 17 residues. CDR3 sequence (DNA): TGTGCCAGCAGCAAACGACACAGGGGGCCCTCACCTTATGGCTACACCTTC. It translates to CASSKRHRGPSPYGYTF.

The V call is TRBV19, the J call TRBJ2-2, with a tentative D call TRBD2 (5 bases). Between the trimmed V and J ends, which lost 7 bases and 0 bases, there was a span of 6 bases. The CDR3 runs to 13 residues. Germline V gene lookup returns CDR1 LNHDA and CDR2 SQIVND (reference sequence). The CDR3 region has the DNA TGTGCCAGTACACTAGCGAACACCGGGGAGCTGTTTTTT. As protein: CASTLANTGELFF.

The chain links TRBV9 to TRBJ1-6; 10 bases line up with TRBD1. With 3 bases clipped from V and 7 bases from J, the junction kept 7 bases outside the gene matches. Germline CDR1 reads SGDLS; CDR2 reads YYNGEE. The CDR3 sequence is 16 residues long. The CDR3 sequence: CASSARDRGSNSPLHF. In DNA form, the CDR3 reads TGTGCCAGCAGCGCGAGGGACAGGGGATCGAATTCACCCCTCCACTTT.

This clone was counted once. The rearrangement uses TRBV30 and TRBJ2-2, with D tentatively TRBD1 (5 bases). From germline, CDR1 is GTSNPN and CDR2 SVGIG (reference sequence). V lost 0 bases and J 5 bases, leaving 16 bases between the germline ends. The CDR3 has 16 amino acids. CDR3 in amino acids: CAWSVRASRTTGELFF. In DNA form, the CDR3 reads TGTGCCTGGAGTGTCAGGGCCTCGAGGACGACCGGGGAGCTGTTTTTT.

This chain connects TRBV5-5 to TRBJ2-1; TRBD1 matches at 10 bases. Germline V gene lookup returns CDR1 SGHKS and CDR2 YYEKEE (reference sequence). The CDR3 length is 16 residues. V was clipped by 2 bases and J by 3 bases; unmatched bases: 5. CDR3 residues: CASSFFGDRGYNEQFF. CDR3 nucleotide sequence: TGTGCCAGCAGCTTCTTTGGGGACAGGGGCTACAATGAGCAGTTCTTC.

The genes are TRBV11-2 and TRBJ2-1; 10 bases are a match to TRBD2. CDR3 length: 15 amino acids. Trimming at V came to 5 bases and at J to 3 bases, leaving 4 bases not matched to a gene. Germline V lookup: CDR1 SGHAT, CDR2 FQNNGV. CDR3 protein: CASSPTSGVYNEQFF. The CDR3 DNA is TGTGCCAGCAGCCCAACTAGCGGGGTCTACAATGAGCAGTTCTTC. Complete variable domain (other parts from reference TRBV11-2 and TRBJ2-1): EAGVAQSPRYKIIEKRQSVAFWCNPISGHATLYWYQQILGQGPKLLIQFQNNGVVDDSQLPKDRFSAERLKGVDSTLKIQPAKLEDSAVYLCASSPTSGVYNEQFFGPGTRLTVL.

The chain is built from TRBV15 and TRBJ2-7; D remains ambiguous. The V gene lost 4 bases and the J gene lost 0 bases, with 7 bases spanning the gap. The germline V gene encodes CDR1 LNHNV and CDR2 YYDKDF (reference sequence). The CDR3 runs to 13 residues. CDR3: CATSTRPSYEQYF. DNA for the CDR3: TGTGCCACCAGCACGAGGCCCTCCTACGAGCAGTACTTC.

V usage is TRBV7-3 and J usage is TRBJ2-7; D possibly corresponds to TRBD2 (6 bases). The CDR3 spans 15 residues. Looked up from germline, CDR1 is SGHTA and CDR2 is FQGTGA. Trimming cost V 4 bases and J 3 bases, with 16 bases left between them. In DNA, the CDR3 is TGTGCCAGCAGCTGGGACTCGGGACCCATCTACGAGCAGTACTTC. Translation gives CASSWDSGPIYEQYF.

This clone was found a few times. The genes are TRBV29-1 and TRBJ2-1; 11 nucleotides match TRBD2. V gave up 4 bases and J gave up 9 bases; unmatched junction bases: 11. The CDR3 spans 15 residues. CDR1 is SQVTM and CDR2 is ANQGSEA in the germline V gene. CDR3 sequence: CSVAGLLAGEFEQFF. For the CDR3, the DNA is TGCAGCGTTGCCGGGCTACTAGCGGGAGAATTTGAGCAGTTCTTC.

V and J are TRBV9 and TRBJ2-6; D perhaps matches TRBD2 (5 bases). The CDR3 runs 16 residues. V lost 7 bases to trimming and J lost 0 bases, with 14 bases between them. CDR1 SGDLS and CDR2 YYNGEE come from the germline V gene. CDR3 in DNA: TGTGCCAGCTCAAGCGGCCATTCCTCTGGGGCCAACGTCCTGACTTTC. Amino acid sequence: CASSSGHSSGANVLTF.

This clone was seen once. The V and J genes are TRBV28 and TRBJ1-2; D gene uncertain. V was shortened by 7 bases and J by 7 bases, with 13 bases between the two germline ends. The germline V gene has CDR1 MDHEN and CDR2 SYDVKM. CDR3 size: 12 residues. The CDR3 here is CASNQSGGGYTF. The CDR3 region has the DNA TGTGCCAGCAACCAAAGCGGCGGTGGCTACACCTTC.

The chain employs TRBV11-2 and TRBJ1-2; D may be TRBD1 (6 bases). With 1 base removed from V and 7 bases from J, the gap between germline ends came to 16 bases. The CDR3 loop spans 15 amino acids. Looked up from germline, CDR1 is SGHAT and CDR2 is FQNNGV. The chain's CDR3 is CASSLVAGVSSGYTF. For the CDR3, the DNA is TGTGCCAGCAGCTTAGTTGCAGGGGTGAGCTCTGGCTACACCTTC.